A selection of T cell receptor beta chains follows, all from one sample in a study of blood T cell repertoires in COVID-19. Libraries were prepared by immunoSEQ multiplex PCR; TCRdb keeps only in-frame clonotypes and omits some of them. This table has 490,000 or so clones, around 85% appearing once. The source material was PBMCs or T cells enriched from blood (not recorded which). The receptor set was obtained from an older woman who had recovered from COVID-19. CDR3s include the opening cysteine and the closing phenylalanine or tryptophan. A D gene is named only where the DNA matches it firmly. Size is omitted from some rows. Given values are once, few, many or a class for expanded clones.

v_call	d_call	clone_size	j_call	cdr3_aa	cdr3_nt
TRBV29-1	.	.	TRBJ2-5	CSVGPGGGQETQYF	TGCAGCGTCGGCCCAGGGGGAGGCCAAGAGACCCAGTACTTC
TRBV28	.	.	TRBJ1-2	CASSLKAGDGYTF	TGTGCCAGCAGTTTAAAGGCAGGGGATGGCTACACCTTC
TRBV12-5	TRBD1	.	TRBJ1-4	CASAEYRGRSPTNEKLFF	TGTGCTAGTGCCGAATACAGGGGCAGGAGCCCAACTAATGAAAAACTGTTTTTT
TRBV27	.	.	TRBJ1-2	CASSFQGSNYGYTF	TGTGCCAGCAGTTTCCAGGGTAGTAACTATGGCTACACCTTC
TRBV10-1	.	.	TRBJ1-1	CASSRGTEAFF	TGCGCCAGCAGTAGGGGAACTGAAGCTTTCTTT
TRBV2	TRBD2	few	TRBJ2-1	CASSALAGRYNEQFF	TGTGCCAGCAGTGCCCTAGCGGGACGCTACAATGAGCAGTTCTTC
TRBV11-3	.	once	TRBJ2-1	CASSRGALGEQFF	TGTGCCAGCAGCCGGGGGGCGCTAGGAGAGCAGTTCTTC
TRBV24-1	TRBD1	.	TRBJ2-5	CATSDPGQGAQETQYF	TGTGCCACCAGTGACCCTGGACAGGGGGCCCAAGAGACCCAGTACTTC
TRBV7-9	.	.	TRBJ2-3	CASSLGGTDTQYF	TGTGCCAGCAGCTTAGGAGGCACAGATACGCAGTATTTT
TRBV7-6	.	.	TRBJ2-7	CASSHFGQGSYEQYF	TGTGCCAGCAGCCATTTTGGCCAGGGCTCCTACGAGCAGTACTTC
TRBV6-5	TRBD1	.	TRBJ1-2	CASTPRTGRGGYTF	TGTGCCAGCACCCCTCGGACAGGGAGAGGTGGCTACACCTTC
TRBV28	.	.	TRBJ2-2	CASWPAGKDTGELFF	TGTGCCAGCTGGCCCGCGGGGAAGGACACCGGGGAGCTGTTTTTT
TRBV30	TRBD2	.	TRBJ2-3	CAWSGGGIYTQYF	TGTGCCTGGAGCGGGGGGGGGATATATACGCAGTATTTT
TRBV29-1	TRBD1	.	TRBJ1-2	CSVESGGTGLSYGYTF	TGCAGCGTTGAATCGGGGGGGACAGGGTTATCCTATGGCTACACCTTC
TRBV5-1	.	.	TRBJ2-2	CASSFQGGAGELFF	TGCGCCAGCAGCTTCCAGGGTGGGGCCGGGGAGCTGTTTTTT
TRBV27	TRBD1	.	TRBJ1-6	CASTRTGPRYNSPLHF	TGTGCCAGCACGAGGACAGGGCCACGATATAATTCACCCCTCCACTTT
TRBV27	.	once	TRBJ1-5	CASSRLRGQPQHF	TGTGCCAGCAGTCGTCTACGAGGTCAGCCCCAGCATTTT
TRBV24-1	.	once	TRBJ1-5	CATSRQSNQPQHF	TGTGCCACCAGCCGACAGAGCAATCAGCCCCAGCATTTT